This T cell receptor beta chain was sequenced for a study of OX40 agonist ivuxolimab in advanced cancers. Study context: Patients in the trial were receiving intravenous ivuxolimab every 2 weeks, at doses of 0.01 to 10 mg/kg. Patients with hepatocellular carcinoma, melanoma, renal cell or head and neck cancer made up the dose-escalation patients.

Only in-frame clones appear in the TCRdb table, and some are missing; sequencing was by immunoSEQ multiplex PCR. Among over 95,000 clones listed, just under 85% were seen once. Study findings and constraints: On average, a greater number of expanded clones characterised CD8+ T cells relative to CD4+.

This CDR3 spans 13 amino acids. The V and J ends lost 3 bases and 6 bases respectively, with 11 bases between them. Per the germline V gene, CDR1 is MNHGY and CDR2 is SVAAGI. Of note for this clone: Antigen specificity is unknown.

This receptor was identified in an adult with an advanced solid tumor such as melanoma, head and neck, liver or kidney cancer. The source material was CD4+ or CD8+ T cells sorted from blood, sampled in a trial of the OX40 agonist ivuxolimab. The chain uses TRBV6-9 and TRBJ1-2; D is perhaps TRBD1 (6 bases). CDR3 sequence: CASSYAGGDGYTF. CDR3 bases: TGTGCCAGCAGTTACGCTGGGGGCGATGGCTACACCTTC.